The 32 T cell receptor beta chains below were found in one sample sequenced in a study of CD8 T cells in ankylosing spondylitis. MiXCR was run by TCRdb on the 5' RACE reads, yielding one entry per CDR3 protein. The sample lists about 240,000 distinct CDR3 sequences, over 8.5% occurring once. The sequencing sample was made of blood, either unsorted or a sorted T cell fraction (not recorded which). Receptors were obtained from a male donor with ankylosing spondylitis or in good health (not recorded which).

Ten or more counts support this clonotype. The chain links TRBV12-3 or TRBV12-4 to TRBJ2-3; weak D call: TRBD1 (6 bases). The CDR3 contains 16 residues. Trimming stripped 2 bases from V and 0 bases from J, with 12 bases between. CDR3 region: CASSLMGDTSTDTQYF. CDR3 coding DNA: TGTGCCAGCAGTTTAATGGGGGACACGAGCACAGATACGCAGTATTTT.

V usage is TRBV12-3 or TRBV12-4 and J usage is TRBJ2-3; 11 nucleotides agree with TRBD2. The CDR3 extends over 16 amino acids. V shed 3 bases and J 2 bases; nucleotides not matched to a gene: 4. CDR3 residues: CASSFLAGGSTDTQYF. DNA of the CDR3: TGTGCCAGCAGTTTCCTAGCGGGGGGCTCCACAGATACGCAGTATTTT.

This clonotype was counted a few times. The V gene is TRBV11-3, the J gene TRBJ2-2; D gene uncertain. The CDR3 length is 13 residues. Germline CDR1 SGHNT, CDR2 YENEEA. V was shortened by 0 bases and J by 8 bases, with 7 bases between the two germline ends. The CDR3 here is CASSLDKSGELFF. In nucleotides, the CDR3 is TGTGCCAGCAGCTTAGATAAATCGGGGGAGCTGTTTTTT.

In the case of this clonotype: A much larger clone is a single base away; this may be a read error. The chain uses TRBV11-2 and TRBJ2-2, with D unclear. CDR3 length: 12 residues. With 4 bases removed from V and 4 bases from J, the gap between germline ends came to 4 bases. CDR1 and CDR2 (germline): SGHAT, FQNNGV. The CDR3, as DNA: TGTGCCAGCAGCTCTAGCACCGGGGAGCTGTTTTTT. This codes for CASSSSTGELFF.

The table lists this clonotype with a few counts. CDR3: CSAAGTGGPNTGELFF. Here the CDR3 DNA reads TGCAGTGCTGCCGGGACAGGGGGACCGAACACCGGGGAGCTGTTTTTT. The chain is built from TRBV20-1 and TRBJ2-2, with 11 bases fitting TRBD1. V lost 5 bases, J lost 0 bases, and 5 bases stayed unmatched. The CDR3 covers 16 residues. Per germline, CDR1 DFQATT and CDR2 SNEGSKA (reference sequence).

The sample holds many counts of this clonotype. The rearrangement uses TRBV20-1 and TRBJ2-3; D gene uncertain. Trimming stripped 4 bases from V and 2 bases from J, with 7 bases between. The CDR3 covers 12 residues. Per germline, CDR1 DFQATT and CDR2 SNEGSKA (reference sequence). The CDR3 loop reads CSAIPYTDTQYF. CDR3 DNA: TGCAGTGCTATTCCTTACACAGATACGCAGTATTTT.

Many counts were recorded for this clonotype. CDR3 region: CASPAQPSRAKNIQYF. The CDR3 DNA reads as TGCGCCAGCCCCGCCCAGCCGTCGCGGGCCAAAAACATTCAGTACTTC. This chain connects TRBV5-1 to TRBJ2-4; D call uncertain. Germline V gene sequence: CDR1 SGHRS, CDR2 YFSETQ. With 7 bases removed from V and 1 base from J, the gap between germline ends came to 18 bases. The CDR3 covers 16 residues.

This clonotype was observed at least ten times. This rearrangement joins TRBV20-1 to TRBJ1-5; D gene unclear. The germline V gene encodes CDR1 DFQATT and CDR2 SNEGSKA (reference sequence). The length of the CDR3 is 14 residues. With 1 base removed from V and 2 bases from J, the gap between germline ends came to 9 bases. The CDR3 here is CSARGPGGNQPQHF. CDR3 nucleotide sequence: TGCAGTGCTAGAGGCCCCGGGGGCAATCAGCCCCAGCATTTT.

This clonotype has ten or more counts. The V gene is TRBV29-1, the J gene TRBJ2-2, with D maybe TRBD1 (5 bases). Germline assignment: CDR1 SQVTM and CDR2 ANQGSEA. This CDR3 region has 12 residues. V was shortened by 6 bases and J by 2 bases, with 7 bases between the two germline ends. The CDR3 spells CSVTVNTGELFF. In nucleotides, the CDR3 is TGCAGCGTGACAGTAAACACCGGGGAGCTGTTTTTT.

The chain recombines TRBV12-3 or TRBV12-4 with TRBJ2-3, with unresolved D. V lost 5 bases and J lost 4, with 13 bases in between. The CDR3 contains 14 residues. CDR3 amino acids: CASSPTLVADTQYF. The CDR3 DNA reads TGTGCCAGCAGTCCAACGCTAGTGGCAGATACGCAGTATTTT.

This sequence joins TRBV9 and TRBJ2-1; D is possibly TRBD2 (7 bases). Per germline, CDR1 SGDLS and CDR2 YYNGEE. This CDR3 contains 16 residues. With 0 bases removed from V and 8 bases from J, the gap between germline ends came to 18 bases. In DNA form, the CDR3 reads TGTGCCAGCAGCGTAGAGGGGGGGGGACTGAAAGATGAGCAGTTCTTC. This codes for CASSVEGGGLKDEQFF.

In its sample, this clonotype was seen many times. This chain connects TRBV5-1 to TRBJ2-7; either TRBD1 or TRBD2 may supply D (5 bases each). Trimming removed 3 bases from V and 0 bases from J, with 10 bases in between. The CDR3 has 14 amino acids. CDR1 SGHRS and CDR2 YFSETQ come from the germline V gene. CDR3: CASSYRDGSYEQYF. In nucleotides, the CDR3 is TGCGCCAGCAGCTACCGGGACGGCTCCTACGAGCAGTACTTC.

This clonotype was seen ten or more times. The CDR3 spells CASSLGYGYTF. The CDR3 nucleotides are TGTGCCAGCAGTTTAGGGTATGGCTACACCTTC. This chain links TRBV12-3 or TRBV12-4 with TRBJ1-2; the D is unclear. This CDR3 contains 11 residues. V was trimmed by 1 base and J by 5 bases, leaving 2 bases between them.

This clonotype has at least ten counts. This chain links TRBV20-1 with TRBJ2-3; the D is unclear. Trimming took off 0 bases at V and 3 bases at J, with 13 bases between the two ends. The germline V gene has CDR1 DFQATT and CDR2 SNEGSKA (reference sequence). This CDR3 is 15 amino acids long. The CDR3 nucleotides read TGCAGTGCTAGAGATCTAGGGCCGGAAACAGATACGCAGTATTTT. It codes for CSARDLGPETDTQYF.

In its sample, this clonotype was seen a few times. The chain couples TRBV29-1 to TRBJ2-2, with 8 bases aligning to TRBD2. Trimming at V came to 4 bases and at J to 2 bases, leaving 3 bases not matched to a gene. The germline CDR1 and CDR2 sequences are SQVTM and ANQGSEA. The CDR3 is 14 residues long. In DNA form, the CDR3 reads TGCAGCGTTGGGAGCGGGGGCAACACCGGGGAGCTGTTTTTT. Translated: CSVGSGGNTGELFF.

The J gene is TRBJ1-2, the V gene TRBV7-9; D uncertain. Trimming left V 3 bases short and J 6 bases short, with 8 bases between. Looked up from germline, CDR1 is SEHNR and CDR2 is FQNEAQ (reference sequence). This CDR3 is 12 amino acids long. The CDR3 DNA is TGTGCCAGCAGCTTCGGGCAGGATGGCTACACCTTC. This codes for CASSFGQDGYTF.

V and J are TRBV10-3 and TRBJ1-6; 10 bases align to TRBD1. The trim removed 10 bases at V and 9 bases at J, leaving 6 bases unmatched. The CDR3 contains 13 residues. Germline CDR1 reads ENHRY; CDR2 reads SYGVKD. The CDR3 region is CATMTGGGSPLHF. The CDR3 region has the DNA TGTGCCACCATGACAGGGGGCGGTTCACCCCTCCACTTT.

This clonotype showed up many times. This rearrangement joins TRBV24-1 to TRBJ1-1, with D unclear. Trimming cost V 6 bases and J 1 base, with 17 bases left between them. In germline, CDR1 is KGHDR, CDR2 SFDVKD. There are 16 residues in the CDR3. CDR3 sequence (DNA): TGTGCCACCAGTTACGAGTATGGACGGCAGAACACTGAAGCTTTCTTT. This codes for CATSYEYGRQNTEAFF.

At least ten counts were recorded for this clonotype. The chain employs TRBV5-6 and TRBJ2-5; D unresolved. CDR3 size: 14 residues. The germline V gene encodes CDR1 SGHDT and CDR2 YYEEEE. Trimming pared 7 bases from V and 1 base from J, leaving 14 bases between. This CDR3 is CASSALRVQETQYF. The CDR3 DNA is TGTGCCAGCTCCGCCCTCCGGGTCCAAGAGACCCAGTACTTC.

Many counts were recorded for this clonotype. The rearrangement links TRBV20-1 to TRBJ2-3; 7 bases match TRBD2. Germline CDR1 and CDR2: DFQATT and SNEGSKA (reference sequence). The CDR3 consists of 15 residues. The junction had 11 bases not matched to a gene; V was cut back by 3 bases and J by 5 bases. The CDR3 region has the DNA TGCAGTGCTAGGGAACTCGCGGGAGAAGGAGATACGCAGTATTTT. Protein sequence: CSARELAGEGDTQYF.

V usage is TRBV6-1 and J usage is TRBJ2-2, with 10 bases matching TRBD2. CDR1 is MNHNS and CDR2 is SASEGT in the germline V gene. With V trimmed by 5 bases and J by 5 bases, 5 bases remained unmatched. CDR3 size: 15 residues. CDR3 DNA sequence: TGTGCCAGCAGTAGCGGGGGGGCCAGGACCGGGGAGCTGTTTTTT. Translation: CASSSGGARTGELFF.

The gene calls are TRBV30 and TRBJ2-5; D call uncertain. The germline V and J ends were trimmed by 0 bases and 4 bases, with 6 bases remaining between them. CDR1 and CDR2 from the germline V gene are GTSNPN and SVGIG (reference sequence). This CDR3 has 12 residues. In DNA, the CDR3 is TGTGCCTGGAGTGTTCTCTTAGAGACCCAGTACTTC. It yields the protein CAWSVLLETQYF.

This clonotype occurred many times. This chain connects TRBV5-6 to TRBJ1-2; 8 positions agree with TRBD1. This CDR3 is built from 15 residues. CDR1 and CDR2 (germline): SGHDT, YYEEEE. V dropped 4 bases and J dropped 2; count of bases not matched to a gene: 7. CDR3 sequence (DNA): TGTGCCAGCAGCACCGGGACAGGAAGAAACTATGGCTACACCTTC. Protein: CASSTGTGRNYGYTF.

As DNA, the CDR3 is TGTGCCAGCAGCTTCGGGGTTTCAGGGGTACAAGAGACCCAGTACTTC. It translates to CASSFGVSGVQETQYF. The V and J genes are TRBV5-5 and TRBJ2-5, with D maybe TRBD1 (6 bases). Germline loops: CDR1 SGHKS, CDR2 YYEKEE (reference sequence). The CDR3 totals 16 residues. The V end lost 2 bases, the J end lost 2 bases, and 16 bases lay between the germline ends.

There are many counts of this clonotype. The chain is built from TRBV5-5 and TRBJ2-7; D is unclear. V was trimmed by 4 bases and J by 6 bases, leaving 17 bases between them. Germline V gives CDR1 SGHKS, CDR2 YYEKEE (reference sequence). This CDR3 is built from 14 residues. The CDR3 nucleotides read TGTGCCAGCAGCCCCTTGCCCCTTGATATCGAGCAGTACTTC. This encodes CASSPLPLDIEQYF.

This clonotype occurred many times. The chain employs TRBV11-2 and TRBJ2-2; 8 nucleotides align to TRBD2. Germline V CDR1 and CDR2: SGHAT, FQNNGV. V was pared by 2 bases and J by 0 bases, with 2 bases of the junction left unmatched. This CDR3 contains 16 residues. In DNA form, the CDR3 reads TGTGCCAGCAGCTTATCGGGGGGGTCGAACACCGGGGAGCTGTTTTTT. Translation gives CASSLSGGSNTGELFF.

This clonotype was picked up many times. The J gene is TRBJ2-7, the V gene TRBV6-1; 7 positions agree with TRBD1. Unmatched junction bases numbered 9, after V lost 6 bases and J lost 1 base. Germline V gene data show CDR1 as MNHNS and CDR2 as SASEGT. There are 15 residues in the CDR3. CDR3 DNA: TGTGCCAGCAGACCCGGGACAGCTACTTCCTACGAGCAGTACTTC. Protein product: CASRPGTATSYEQYF.

This clonotype was recorded many times. The genes are TRBV5-1 and TRBJ2-1, with 9 positions matching TRBD1. CDR1 is SGHRS and CDR2 is YFSETQ in the germline V gene. Trimming cost V 4 bases and J 8 bases; bases outside gene matches: 7. This CDR3 comprises 14 residues. The CDR3 DNA reads as TGCGCCAGCAGCCAAGGGACAGGGTTGGATGAGCAGTTCTTC. Its protein is CASSQGTGLDEQFF.

The V call is TRBV9, the J call TRBJ2-7; 7 bases fit TRBD2. Germline V gene lookup returns CDR1 SGDLS and CDR2 YYNGEE. The CDR3 is 15 amino acids. V shed 4 bases, J shed 1 base, and the junction held 8 bases outside the gene matches. In DNA, the CDR3 is TGTGCCAGCAGCCCCCTAGCTAGCGGTTCCTACGAGCAGTACTTC. Translation gives CASSPLASGSYEQYF.

In its sample, this clonotype was seen many times. The J gene is TRBJ1-2, the V gene TRBV9; D possibly corresponds to TRBD1 (5 bases). V was shortened by 0 bases and J by 5 bases, with 17 bases between the two germline ends. Germline V gene sequence: CDR1 SGDLS, CDR2 YYNGEE. The CDR3 contains 16 residues. CDR3 sequence: CASSVEGRTWGYGYTF. CDR3 nucleotides: TGTGCCAGCAGCGTAGAAGGGAGGACTTGGGGGTATGGCTACACCTTC.

This clonotype was recorded many times. The CDR3 sequence is CSASSGGGLAADTQYF. DNA for the CDR3: TGCAGTGCGTCCTCGGGTGGAGGACTAGCTGCAGATACGCAGTATTTT. The chain has TRBV20-1 and TRBJ2-3, with 8 bases matching TRBD2. In germline, CDR1 is DFQATT, CDR2 SNEGSKA (reference sequence). The CDR3 has 16 amino acids. The J segment lost 4 bases and the V segment lost 6 bases, leaving 15 bases of the junction unmatched.

This clonotype was observed at least ten times. This chain joins TRBV5-1 and TRBJ1-2; no definite D call. CDR1 is SGHRS, CDR2 YFSETQ, per germline. The CDR3 totals 12 residues. V was pared by 5 bases and J by 3 bases, with 8 bases between. The CDR3 coding sequence is TGCGCCAGCAGTCCCCTGGACTATGGCTACACCTTC. Encoded protein: CASSPLDYGYTF.